Following are 13 T cell receptor beta chains from one sample sequenced in a study of patients and donors after allogeneic stem cell transplantation. TCRdb reanalysed the RT-PCR reads using MiXCR and keeps one entry per CDR3 protein. This sample has approximately 160,000 distinct CDR3 sequences, with about 24% found just once. Material for sequencing was blood, either unsorted or a sorted T cell fraction (not recorded which). These receptors all stem from a human donor who was either an allogeneic HSCT recipient or a stem cell or donor lymphocyte infusion donor (not recorded which). It is not recorded whose cells these are; they may come from a transplant donor.

The chain employs TRBV4-2 and TRBJ2-7, with a weak D call TRBD1 (5 bases). The CDR3 contains 16 residues. V was shortened by 0 bases and J by 0 bases, with 12 bases between the two germline ends. Germline values: CDR1 LGHNA, CDR2 YNFKEQ. The CDR3 region has the DNA TGTGCCAGCAGCCAAGAAAGGGGCTCCAGCTCCTACGAGCAGTACTTC. Residues: CASSQERGSSSYEQYF.

Concerning this clonotype: The junction and the germline gene differ at one end; a read error may be behind it. J is TRBJ1-1 and V is TRBV4-2; TRBD1 is a possible D gene (5 bases). Germline V lookup: CDR1 LGHNA, CDR2 YNFKEQ. CDR3 length: 15 residues. CDR3 in DNA: TGTGCCAGCAGCCAAGAAGAGGGGATGAACATTGAAGCTTTCTTT. This translates into CASSQEEGMNIEAFF.

J is TRBJ2-7 and V is TRBV5-1; 9 positions agree with TRBD1. CDR1 SGHRS and CDR2 YFSETQ come from the germline V gene. The CDR3 sequence is 14 residues long. V gave up 4 bases and J gave up 6 bases; unmatched junction bases: 8. The CDR3: CASSDDGTGPEQYF. The CDR3 coding sequence is TGCGCCAGCAGCGACGACGGGACAGGGCCCGAGCAGTACTTC. Drawing the rest from reference TRBV5-1 and TRBJ2-7, the complete variable domain is KAGVTQTPRYLIKTRGQQVTLSCSPISGHRSVSWYQQTPGQGLQFLFEYFSETQRNKGNFPGRFSGRQFSNSRSEMNVSTLELGDSALYLCASSDDGTGPEQYFGPGTRLTVT.

The gene calls are TRBV20-1 and TRBJ1-2; D is unclear. CDR3 length equals 14 residues. The germline V gene has CDR1 DFQATT and CDR2 SNEGSKA (reference sequence). V lost 3 bases and J 6 bases, leaving 17 bases between the germline ends. CDR3 amino acids: CSARGSGRGDGYTF. CDR3 sequence (DNA): TGCAGTGCTAGGGGAAGTGGACGCGGGGATGGCTACACCTTC.

The chain joins TRBV20-1 to TRBJ2-7, with D hard to call. Trimming left V 7 bases short and J 2 bases short, with 12 bases between. Per the germline V gene, CDR1 is DFQATT and CDR2 is SNEGSKA (reference sequence). The CDR3 contains 12 residues. Here the CDR3 DNA reads TGCAGTGGGCTAGAGATGACCTACGAGCAGTACTTC. Translation: CSGLEMTYEQYF.

This clonotype has ten or more counts. This rearrangement joins TRBV4-3 to TRBJ1-2, with 7 bases that match TRBD1. The CDR3 loop spans 16 amino acids. After removal of 0 bases from V and 1 base from J, the junction contained 5 bases not matched to a gene. In germline, CDR1 is LGHNA, CDR2 YSLEER. For the CDR3, the DNA is TGCGCCAGCAGCCAAGAAGCGACAGGGTATAACTATGGCTACACCTTC. This gives the protein CASSQEATGYNYGYTF.

The genes are TRBV5-5 and TRBJ1-2; 8 nucleotides agree with TRBD1. Germline CDR1 and CDR2: SGHKS and YYEKEE (reference sequence). V lost 3 bases, J lost 4 bases, and 11 bases stayed unmatched. CDR3 length: 16 residues. The DNA of the CDR3 is TGTGCCAGCAGCTGGCGACAGGGGTCAAATATCTATGGCTACACCTTC. Residues: CASSWRQGSNIYGYTF.

Ten or more counts support this clonotype. CDR3 sequence reads: CSVEEGTGYTF. CDR3 nucleotide sequence: TGCAGCGTTGAGGAAGGAACCGGCTACACCTTC. The chain recombines TRBV29-1 with TRBJ1-2; D unclear. The CDR3 totals 11 residues. The ends were cut back, 3 bases at V and 8 bases at J, with 10 bases in the middle. Germline-derived CDR1 and CDR2 are SQVTM and ANQGSEA.

In regard to this clonotype: This CDR3 fails to terminate in the conserved phenylalanine or tryptophan, so it likely reflects a read error. The limits of the CDR3 on the DNA are not certain, so only TCRdb's listed CDR3 is given. V gene TRBV21-1 combines with J gene TRBJ1-3. TRBV21-1 is reported as a pseudogene. The CDR3 is 15 residues long, ends included. The CDR3 reads CASSKGLASGNTIYL.

This clonotype was observed a handful of times. The rearrangement links TRBV20-1 to TRBJ2-3, with 9 bases aligning to TRBD1. This CDR3 spans 16 amino acids. J gave up 3 bases and V 6 bases, and 13 bases lay outside the gene matches. The germline gives CDR1 DFQATT, CDR2 SNEGSKA (reference sequence). The CDR3 loop reads CSAHGPIGTGTDTQYF. The CDR3 bases are TGCAGTGCCCATGGTCCCATCGGGACAGGGACAGATACGCAGTATTTT.

The chain couples TRBV10-3 to TRBJ1-4, with D possibly being TRBD1 (5 bases). Germline lookup yields CDR1 ENHRY and CDR2 SYGVKD. The CDR3 consists of 12 residues. The ends were cut back, 8 bases at V and 8 bases at J, with 12 bases in the middle. Written as DNA, the CDR3 is TGTGCCATCGGGGACTTGCAGGAAAAACTGTTTTTT. This encodes CAIGDLQEKLFF.

The chain uses TRBV7-6 and TRBJ2-1; 10 bases match TRBD2. CDR3 length: 15 residues. Germline CDR1 and CDR2: SGHVS and FNYEAQ. The V gene end was trimmed by 1 base and the J gene end by 7 bases; junction bases not matched to a gene: 4. DNA of the CDR3: TGTGCCAGCAGCTTAGGGGCTAGCGGGAGAAATGAGCAGTTCTTC. It is translated as CASSLGASGRNEQFF.

This clonotype came up a few times. The chain links TRBV20-1 to TRBJ1-4; D is perhaps TRBD1 (5 bases). The V and J ends lost 2 bases and 3 bases respectively, with 13 bases between them. CDR1 and CDR2 from the germline V gene are DFQATT and SNEGSKA (reference sequence). The length of the CDR3 is 15 residues. The CDR3 reads CSARSQGVPNEKLFF. As DNA, the CDR3 is TGCAGTGCTAGAAGCCAGGGCGTACCTAATGAAAAACTGTTTTTT.